The 7 T cell receptor beta chains presented below share a single source sample, sequenced in a study of read filtering for tumor transcriptome and immune sequencing. Molecular barcoded adaptors covering alpha/delta and beta/gamma chains were used on roughly 400 ng RNA. Via MiXCR, TCRdb re-called the reads, giving one row per CDR3 protein. This sample yields tens of thousands of distinct CDR3 sequences, of which approximately 19% are seen a single time; over 15% belongs to the top ten. Sequencing was carried out using a population of CD138-negative cells sorted from bone marrow. The receptors come from a donor aged 40 or over with multiple myeloma.

This clonotype was detected many times. V usage is TRBV10-2 and J usage is TRBJ2-1; the match to TRBD2 covers 9 bases. In germline, CDR1 is WSHSY, CDR2 SAAADI. The CDR3 contains 15 residues. V lost 6 bases, J lost 0 bases, and 3 bases stayed unmatched. Here the CDR3 DNA reads TGCGCCAGCAGAGATAGCGGGAGCTCCTACAATGAGCAGTTCTTC. Protein sequence: CASRDSGSSYNEQFF.

This clonotype was seen at least ten times. For the CDR3, the DNA is TGTGCCAGCAGTTTAAGGGGTTCACCTGGAAATGAGCAGTTCTTC. Its protein product is CASSLRGSPGNEQFF. This chain connects TRBV27 to TRBJ2-1, with D possibly being TRBD1 (5 bases). The CDR3 spans 15 residues. In germline, CDR1 is MNHEY, CDR2 SMNVEV (reference sequence). Trimming pared 2 bases from V and 7 bases from J, leaving 15 bases between.

On this clonotype: Since a much larger clone is just one base distant, this may be a read error. The gene calls are TRBV18 and TRBJ1-1; TRBD1 matches 8 bases. Germline values: CDR1 KGHSH, CDR2 LQKENI. This CDR3 spans 14 amino acids. The V gene end was trimmed by 5 bases and the J gene end by 7 bases; junction bases not matched to a gene: 9. The CDR3 coding sequence is TGTGCCAGCTCAGATTCCAGGGGGCGGATTGAAGCTTTCTTT. Its translation: CASSDSRGRIEAFF.

This clonotype was recorded many times. This sequence joins TRBV19 and TRBJ1-2; a weak D match, TRBD1 (5 bases). In germline, CDR1 is LNHDA, CDR2 SQIVND (reference sequence). Trimming shortened V by 7 bases and J by 2 bases, and 11 bases separated the two germline ends. This CDR3 has 13 residues. In DNA, the CDR3 is TGTGCCAGTACCGGGACCTCGAACTATGGCTACACCTTC. Residues: CASTGTSNYGYTF.

This clonotype was found a few times. The rearrangement links TRBV7-9 to TRBJ1-3; the D gene is possibly TRBD1 (6 bases). This CDR3 has 16 amino acids. V lost 5 bases to trimming and J lost 1 base, with 15 bases between them. Germline CDR1 SEHNR, CDR2 FQNEAQ (reference sequence). CDR3 in DNA: TGTGCCAGCAGCCCACCCCGGGGGGCATCTGGAAACACCATATATTTT. It yields the protein CASSPPRGASGNTIYF.

This clonotype was counted at least ten times. The chain recombines TRBV7-9 with TRBJ2-5; the match to TRBD2 covers 7 bases. The V segment lost 5 bases and the J segment 4 bases; nucleotides outside the gene matches: 7. This CDR3 has 14 residues. The germline V gene has CDR1 SEHNR and CDR2 FQNEAQ (reference sequence). The CDR3, as DNA: TGTGCCAGCAGCCACGGACTAGGTGCAGAGACCCAGTACTTC. This gives the protein CASSHGLGAETQYF.

This clonotype came up many times. The chain has TRBV6-5 and TRBJ1-4, with D uncertain. The CDR3 is 14 residues long. The germline CDR1 and CDR2 sequences are MNHEY and SVGAGI. Trimming removed 2 bases at V and 6 bases at J, with 10 bases between. CDR3 in amino acids: CASSYGGIDEKLFF. The DNA for the CDR3 is TGTGCCAGCAGTTACGGAGGGATCGATGAAAAACTGTTTTTT.